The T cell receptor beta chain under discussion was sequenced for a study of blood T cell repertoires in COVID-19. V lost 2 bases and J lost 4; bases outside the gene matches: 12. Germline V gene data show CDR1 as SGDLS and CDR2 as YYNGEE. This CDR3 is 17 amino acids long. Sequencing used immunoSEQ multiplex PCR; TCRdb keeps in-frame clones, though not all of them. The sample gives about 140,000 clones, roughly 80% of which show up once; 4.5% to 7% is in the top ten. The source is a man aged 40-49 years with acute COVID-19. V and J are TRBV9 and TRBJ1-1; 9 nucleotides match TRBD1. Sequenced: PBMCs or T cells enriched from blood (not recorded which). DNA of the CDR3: TGTGCCAGCAGCGTTGCCGGGACAGGGCTCTATCGCACTGAAGCTTTCTTT. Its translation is CASSVAGTGLYRTEAFF.